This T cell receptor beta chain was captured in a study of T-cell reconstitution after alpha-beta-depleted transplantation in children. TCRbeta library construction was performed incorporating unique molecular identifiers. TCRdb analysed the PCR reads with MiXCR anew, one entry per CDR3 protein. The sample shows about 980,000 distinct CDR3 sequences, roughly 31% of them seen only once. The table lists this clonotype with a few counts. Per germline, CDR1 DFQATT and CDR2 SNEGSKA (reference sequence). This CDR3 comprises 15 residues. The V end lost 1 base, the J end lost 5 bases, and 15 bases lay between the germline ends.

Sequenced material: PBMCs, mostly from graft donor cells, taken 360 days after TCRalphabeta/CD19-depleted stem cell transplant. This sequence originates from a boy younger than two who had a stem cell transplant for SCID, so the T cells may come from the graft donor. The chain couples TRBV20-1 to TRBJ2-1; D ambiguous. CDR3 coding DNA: TGCAGTGCTAGAGCTCAGATTTTGAGACACAATGAGCAGTTCTTC. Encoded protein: CSARAQILRHNEQFF.